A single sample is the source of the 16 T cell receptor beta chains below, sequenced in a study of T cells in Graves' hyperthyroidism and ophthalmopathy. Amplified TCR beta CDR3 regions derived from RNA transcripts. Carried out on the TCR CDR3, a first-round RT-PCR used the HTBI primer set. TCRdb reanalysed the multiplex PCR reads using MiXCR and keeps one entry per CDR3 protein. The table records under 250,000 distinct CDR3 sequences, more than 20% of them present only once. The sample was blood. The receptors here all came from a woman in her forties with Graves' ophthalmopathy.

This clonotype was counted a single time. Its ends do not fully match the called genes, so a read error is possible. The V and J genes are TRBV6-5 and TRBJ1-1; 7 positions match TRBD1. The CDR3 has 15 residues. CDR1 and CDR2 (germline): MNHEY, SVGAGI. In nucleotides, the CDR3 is TGTGCCAGCAGTTTGCTCATGGGACAGAACACTGAAGCTTACTTT. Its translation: CASSLLMGQNTEAYF.

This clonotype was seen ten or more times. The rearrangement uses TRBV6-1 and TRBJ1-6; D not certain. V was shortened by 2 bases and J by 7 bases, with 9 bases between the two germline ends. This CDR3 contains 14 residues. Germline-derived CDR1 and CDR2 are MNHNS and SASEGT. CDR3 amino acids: CASSELRANSPLHF. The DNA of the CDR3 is TGTGCCAGCAGTGAATTACGCGCGAATTCACCCCTCCACTTT.

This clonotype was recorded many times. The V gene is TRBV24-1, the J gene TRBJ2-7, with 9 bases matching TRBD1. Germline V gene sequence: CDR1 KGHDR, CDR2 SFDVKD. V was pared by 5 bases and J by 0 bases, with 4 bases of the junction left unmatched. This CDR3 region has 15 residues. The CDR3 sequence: CATSGGTGSSYEQYF. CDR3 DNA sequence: TGTGCCACCAGTGGCGGGACAGGGAGCTCCTACGAGCAGTACTTC.

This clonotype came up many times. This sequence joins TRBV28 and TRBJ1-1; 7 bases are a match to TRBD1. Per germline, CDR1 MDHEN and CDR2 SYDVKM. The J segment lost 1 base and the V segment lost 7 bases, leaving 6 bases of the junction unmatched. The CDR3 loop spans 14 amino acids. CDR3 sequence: CASIPTGWNTEAFF. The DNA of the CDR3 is TGTGCCAGCATCCCGACAGGGTGGAACACTGAAGCTTTCTTT.

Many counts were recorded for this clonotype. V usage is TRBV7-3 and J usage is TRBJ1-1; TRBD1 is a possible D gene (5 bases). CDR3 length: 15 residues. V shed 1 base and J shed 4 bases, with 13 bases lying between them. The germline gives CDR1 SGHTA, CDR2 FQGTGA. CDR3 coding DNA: TGTGCCAGCAGCTTAATCCCAGGGCGCGTCACTGAAGCTTTCTTT. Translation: CASSLIPGRVTEAFF.

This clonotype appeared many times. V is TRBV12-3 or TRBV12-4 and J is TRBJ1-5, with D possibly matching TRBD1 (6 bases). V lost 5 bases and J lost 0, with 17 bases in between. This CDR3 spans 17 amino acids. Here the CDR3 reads CASSPTSGTYSNQPQHF. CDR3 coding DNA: TGTGCCAGCAGTCCGACGTCCGGGACATATAGCAATCAGCCCCAGCATTTT.

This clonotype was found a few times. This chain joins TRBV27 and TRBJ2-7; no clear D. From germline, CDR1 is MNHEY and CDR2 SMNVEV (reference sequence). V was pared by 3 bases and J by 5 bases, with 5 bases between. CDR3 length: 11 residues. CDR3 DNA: TGTGCCAGCAGTTTCCTGGACGAGCAGTACTTC. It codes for CASSFLDEQYF.

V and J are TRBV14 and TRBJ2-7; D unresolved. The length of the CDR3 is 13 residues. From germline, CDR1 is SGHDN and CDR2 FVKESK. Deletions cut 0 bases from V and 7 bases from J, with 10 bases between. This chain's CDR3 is CASSQELDGEQYF. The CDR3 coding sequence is TGTGCCAGCAGCCAAGAGCTAGACGGAGAGCAGTACTTC.

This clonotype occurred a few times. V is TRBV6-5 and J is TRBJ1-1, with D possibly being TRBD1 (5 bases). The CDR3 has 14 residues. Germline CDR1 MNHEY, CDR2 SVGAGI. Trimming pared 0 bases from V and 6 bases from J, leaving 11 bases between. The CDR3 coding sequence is TGTGCCAGCAGTTACTCGATGGGGCTCGCTGAAGCTTTCTTT. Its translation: CASSYSMGLAEAFF.

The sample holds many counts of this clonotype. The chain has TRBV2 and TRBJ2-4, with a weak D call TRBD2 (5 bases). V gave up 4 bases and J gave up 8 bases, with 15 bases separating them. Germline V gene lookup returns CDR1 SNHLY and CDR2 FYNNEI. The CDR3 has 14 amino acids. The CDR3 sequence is CASSVTEGWDIQYF. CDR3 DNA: TGTGCCAGCAGTGTTACAGAGGGATGGGACATTCAGTACTTC.

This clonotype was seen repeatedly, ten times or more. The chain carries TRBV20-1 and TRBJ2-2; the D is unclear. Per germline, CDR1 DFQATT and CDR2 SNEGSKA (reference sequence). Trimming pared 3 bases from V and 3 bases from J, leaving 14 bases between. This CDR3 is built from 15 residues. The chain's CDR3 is CSARSAQLDTGELFF. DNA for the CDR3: TGCAGTGCTAGGTCCGCACAGCTTGACACCGGGGAGCTGTTTTTT.

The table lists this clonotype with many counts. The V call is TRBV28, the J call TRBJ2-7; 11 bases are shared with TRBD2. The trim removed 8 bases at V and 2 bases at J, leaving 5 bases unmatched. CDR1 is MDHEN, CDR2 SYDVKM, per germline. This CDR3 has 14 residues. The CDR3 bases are TGTGCCAGCGATAGCGGGAGGGCCCCCTACGAGCAGTACTTC. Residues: CASDSGRAPYEQYF.

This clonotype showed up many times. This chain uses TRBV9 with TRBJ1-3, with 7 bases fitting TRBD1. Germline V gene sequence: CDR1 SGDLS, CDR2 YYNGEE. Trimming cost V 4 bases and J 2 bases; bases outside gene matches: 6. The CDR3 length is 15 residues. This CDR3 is CASSSQGGPGNTIYF. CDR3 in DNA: TGTGCCAGCAGCTCTCAGGGGGGCCCTGGAAACACCATATATTTT.

CDR3 region: CASSPTYSGNTIYF. The DNA of the CDR3 is TGTGCCAGCAGTCCTACCTATTCTGGAAACACCATATATTTT. The chain has TRBV27 and TRBJ1-3; D unclear. The germline gives CDR1 MNHEY, CDR2 SMNVEV (reference sequence). V was pared by 5 bases and J by 1 base, with 9 bases between. CDR3 length: 14 residues.

In nucleotides, the CDR3 is TGTGCCAGCAGCTCCAGGGTTAATTCACCCCTCCACTTT. It codes for CASSSRVNSPLHF. This chain uses TRBV7-2 with TRBJ1-6; possible D gene TRBD1, 5 bases. The CDR3 contains 13 residues. The germline V and J ends were trimmed by 4 bases and 6 bases, with 7 bases remaining between them. Germline V gives CDR1 SGHTA, CDR2 FQGNSA.

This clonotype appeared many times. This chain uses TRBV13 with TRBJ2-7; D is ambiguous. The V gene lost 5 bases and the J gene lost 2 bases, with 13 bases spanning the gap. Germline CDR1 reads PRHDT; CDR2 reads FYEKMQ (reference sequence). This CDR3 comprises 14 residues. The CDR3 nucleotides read TGTGCCAGCAGCGCCCGCCCCGCCCCCTACGAGCAGTACTTC. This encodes CASSARPAPYEQYF.